The sequence of this T cell receptor beta chain was determined in a study of T cell responses to AZD1222 COVID-19 vaccine (dated by TCRdb to about 2021). As for the study more broadly: AZD1222 recipients given second doses at about 4 weeks or at about 12 weeks were pooled, since spike-specific TCR depth and breadth were not found to differ between the two schedules. TCR sequencing covered over 230 trial participants: 207 given two doses of AZD1222 and about 26 given two doses of MenACWY control vaccine. Trial participants were enrolled by age into 18-55, 56-69 and 70-plus year subgroups, with around 140, 26 and 57 TCR-sequenced participants respectively.

The CDR3 regions of human TCRbeta chains were analyzed by immunosequencing. In the authors' own workflow: Repertoire TCRs were matched against a reference library of SARS-CoV-2-specific TCRs generated with the MIRA antigen-specificity platform. Breadth was defined as the fraction of unique TCRs that were SARS-CoV-2-associated, and depth was defined as the fraction of total T cells that were SARS-CoV-2-associated. Using the MIRA data, each spike-specific TCR was mapped to the spike region that the TCR reacts to and placed in a CD4 or CD8 class. Log10-transformed breadth and depth values were compared by one-way ANOVA with Sidak's multiple comparisons tests. Entries here come from immuneACCESS through TCRdb and include only in-frame sequences with V and J called. Some clones fail to appear in such tables; in the studies checked, an unresolved V gene covers under half of the shortfall, and the cause of the remainder is unknown. Clone size and the V and J calls come from that table; the DNA yielded D and trimming. The sample contains 100,000 to 150,000 clones, 88% of them found a single time. The ten largest clones capture 4.5% to 6% of the sample.

Remarks on this clone: This receptor's antigen is unknown. No per-base quality is available; no much larger clone lies one base away.

Study-wide conclusions, independent of this receptor: In the small 56-69-year group, the increase in depth fell short of significance, most likely because of low power. The vaccine-associated CD4 TCRs covered the entire spike protein, and the dominant responses fell in regions 160-218 and 743-854. Because no day 14 peak-response samples were available, repertoires were characterized only after the peak T cell response. A significant rise in spike-specific TCR breadth and depth was observed after two AZD1222 doses relative to day 0 and relative to MenACWY recipients. Participants were mostly white British and included more females than males, and it was suggested by the authors that clonal diversity may have been underestimated. Reportedly, close to half of the unique spike-specific TCRs recognized epitopes lying outside the regions that are mutated in the B.1.351 and B.1.1.7 variants. Only a handful of AZD1222 recipients were SARS-CoV-2 seropositive at baseline, limiting conclusions about previously exposed vaccinees.

What the time point label conveys for this sample: baseline before first vaccination. The vaccinee samples were drawn from two UK trials, COV001 and COV002, one of which was a single-blind randomized controlled phase 2/3 trial testing AZD1222 (ChAdOx1 nCoV-19) in healthy adults. For TCRbeta chain sequencing, PBMC samples were collected from trial participants at day 0 and at day 28 after the second dose. The specimen comprised peripheral blood, sampled on day 0 of AZD1222 vaccination. This sequence originates from an adult in good health.

The CDR3 reads as follows: CASSLGAGQSTGELFF. The DNA is TGTGCCAGCAGCTTGGGGGCGGGACAGTCCACCGGGGAGCTGTTTTTT. The V and J segments used are TRBV5-6 and TRBJ2-2; a weak D assignment points to TRBD1 (7 bases agree). The CDR3, cysteine through phenylalanine, is 16 amino acids long. CDR3 DNA is the only sequence kept; it has 48 bases, read in frame from the first base. The germline ends are 13 bases apart after V is trimmed by 0 bases and J by 4 bases. The germline V gene specifies SGHDT as CDR1 and YYEEEE as CDR2. Full variable domain (CDR3 extended with the reference TRBV5-6 and TRBJ2-2 proteins): DAGVTQSPTHLIKTRGQQVTLRCSPKSGHDTVSWYQQALGQGPQFIFQYYEEEERQRGNFPDRFSGHQFPNYSSELNVNALLLGDSALYLCASSLGAGQSTGELFFGEGSRLTVL.